This TCR beta chain emerged from a study of cytomegalovirus exposure and HLA in healthy donors. Broader study findings: Analyzed later, most CMV-associated TCR beta chains appeared HLA-restricted. Rare TCR sequences predominated, though certain public TCRs were found in many donors. Several of the most significant clusters appeared, in a later analysis, to be linked to common viral pathogens. A few CMV-associated chains proved CMV antigen-specific in vitro.

The CDR3 has 15 residues. Trimming at V came to 1 base and at J to 3 bases, leaving 4 bases not matched to a gene. Per the germline V gene, CDR1 is LNHNV and CDR2 is YYDKDF (reference sequence). This clone was observed once. Antigen: not known. PCR was performed using 60 Vbeta and 13 Jbeta primers. Profiled with immunoSEQ multiplex PCR; TCRdb holds only in-frame clones, not every one. The profile shows roughly 130,000 clones, roughly 70% of them singletons. Source material: PBMCs. V usage is TRBV15 and J usage is TRBJ2-3; TRBD2 agrees at 7 bases. The TCR comes from a man aged 18 to 30 in good health and CMV-seropositive. CDR3 protein: CATSRAAGVTDTQYF. CDR3 DNA sequence: TGTGCCACCAGCAGAGCTGCGGGGGTAACAGATACGCAGTATTTT.